This T cell receptor (beta chain) comes out of a study of cytomegalovirus exposure and HLA in healthy donors. Study overall: The roughly 120 validation repertoires, a later analysis reported, used the same platform as the approximately 730 repertoires from the first cohort.

The method was immunoSEQ multiplex PCR; TCRdb's version includes in-frame clones alone and lacks a portion of them. Among about 150,000 clones listed, 86% were seen once. This CDR3 comprises 15 residues. Trimming shortened V by 2 bases and J by 5 bases, and 14 bases separated the two germline ends. The germline V gene has CDR1 SGHDN and CDR2 FVKESK. V usage is TRBV14 and J usage is TRBJ2-3; the D gene is possibly TRBD2 (6 bases). The origin of this receptor is a man aged 18-30 years in good health and CMV-seropositive. The sequencing sample was made of PBMCs. The chain's CDR3 is CASSQWGEARDTQYF. In nucleotides, the CDR3 is TGTGCCAGCAGCCAATGGGGGGAGGCAAGAGATACGCAGTATTTT.